These 28 T cell receptor beta chains were sequenced from one sample in a study of OX40 agonist ivuxolimab in advanced cancers. TCRdb's table, derived via immunoSEQ multiplex PCR, lists solely in-frame clones and lacks some. There are 90,000 or so clones in the sample; 91% occur only once, and 8.4% lies in the top ten. This sample comprised CD4+ or CD8+ T cells sorted from blood, obtained in a trial of the OX40 agonist ivuxolimab. The receptors here all came from an adult with an advanced solid tumor such as melanoma, head and neck, liver or kidney cancer.

V usage is TRBV11-2 and J usage is TRBJ1-2, with TRBD1 as a possible D gene (5 bases). The V and J ends lost 1 base and 4 bases respectively, with 10 bases between them. The CDR3 totals 14 residues. Germline lookup yields CDR1 SGHAT and CDR2 FQNNGV. CDR3 DNA sequence: TGTGCCAGCAGCTTAGTTCAGGGTGCCTATGGCTACACCTTC. This gives the protein CASSLVQGAYGYTF.

The J gene is TRBJ1-2, the V gene TRBV4-3; D is unclear. V dropped 0 bases and J dropped 0 bases, with 14 bases sitting between them. Germline CDR1 reads LGHNA; CDR2 reads YSLEER. This CDR3 comprises 17 residues. The CDR3 DNA sequence: TGCGCCAGCAGCCAAGATAGTAGGCAACCACCTAACTATGGCTACACCTTC. Its translation: CASSQDSRQPPNYGYTF.

With regard to this clone: This CDR3 is also generated by other DNA sequences in the sample. The rearrangement joins TRBV5-6 to TRBJ2-3; D not certain. The CDR3 length is 11 residues. Trimming pared 5 bases from V and 2 bases from J, leaving 3 bases between. Germline assignment: CDR1 SGHDT and CDR2 YYEEEE. CDR3 protein: CASSFTDTQYF. The CDR3 region has the DNA TGTGCCAGCAGTTTCACAGATACGCAGTATTTT.

The rearrangement uses TRBV6-1 and TRBJ1-1; D gene uncertain. Germline V gene lookup returns CDR1 MNHNS and CDR2 SASEGT. V was trimmed by 0 bases and J by 6 bases, leaving 8 bases between them. This CDR3 is built from 13 residues. The CDR3 here is CASSEAGNPEAFF. The CDR3 DNA reads as TGTGCCAGCAGTGAAGCAGGAAACCCTGAAGCTTTCTTT.

V gene TRBV28 combines with J gene TRBJ2-1; 11 bases agree with TRBD2. Trimming removed 5 bases from V and 7 bases from J; junction bases left unmatched: 4. CDR1 and CDR2 (germline): MDHEN, SYDVKM. The CDR3 is 14 amino acids. The CDR3 here is CASSRLAGPNEQFF. The DNA for the CDR3 is TGTGCCAGCAGTCGACTAGCGGGGCCAAATGAGCAGTTCTTC.

The V call is TRBV6-4, the J call TRBJ1-6; D not resolved. Deletions cut 8 bases from V and 7 bases from J, with 24 bases between. The germline CDR1 and CDR2 sequences are MRHNA and SNTAGT. The CDR3 runs 17 residues. CDR3 residues: CASPNANGDSPNSPLHF. The CDR3 coding sequence is TGTGCCAGCCCAAACGCGAACGGCGACTCTCCGAATTCACCCCTCCACTTT.

V gene TRBV28 combines with J gene TRBJ2-3, with TRBD2 matching 9 bases. This CDR3 region has 16 residues. V lost 6 bases and J lost 6; bases outside the gene matches: 13. Looked up from germline, CDR1 is MDHEN and CDR2 is SYDVKM. The CDR3 here is CASSVEPSGIDDTQYF. The DNA for the CDR3 is TGTGCCAGCAGCGTCGAGCCTAGCGGGATCGACGATACGCAGTATTTT.

The V gene is TRBV4-1, the J gene TRBJ1-4; perhaps TRBD1 as D (6 bases). Trimming removed 4 bases at V and 9 bases at J, with 18 bases between. The germline gives CDR1 MGHRA, CDR2 YSYEKL. The CDR3 spans 15 residues. Written as DNA, the CDR3 is TGCGCCAGCAGCCCAGAAGGGGACACCCGGCAAAAACTGTTTTTT. Translated, it gives CASSPEGDTRQKLFF.

This chain joins TRBV7-6 and TRBJ2-1; a possible D gene is TRBD2 (5 bases). This CDR3 is built from 20 residues. CDR1 is SGHVS, CDR2 FNYEAQ, per germline. V lost 2 bases to trimming and J lost 0 bases, with 23 bases between them. The DNA of the CDR3 is TGTGCCAGCAGCTTATCGAGTACGGGGATTGTAGACGGCTCCTACAATGAGCAGTTCTTC. It encodes CASSLSSTGIVDGSYNEQFF.

The chain is built from TRBV10-3 and TRBJ2-7; no clear D gene. The V end was cut by 0 bases, the J end by 3 bases, with 9 bases between. The CDR3 has 14 amino acids. CDR1 ENHRY and CDR2 SYGVKD come from the germline V gene. This CDR3 reads CAISESVGYYEQYF. CDR3 sequence (DNA): TGTGCCATCAGTGAGTCGGTAGGGTACTACGAGCAGTACTTC.

The chain employs TRBV15 and TRBJ2-1, with D possibly matching TRBD2 (6 bases). The CDR3 has 12 amino acids. CDR1 and CDR2 (germline): LNHNV, YYDKDF (reference sequence). The V end was cut by 5 bases, the J end by 12 bases, with 14 bases between. Here the CDR3 DNA reads TGTGCCACCAGCGGGGACTTTGGGGGGCAGTTCTTC. Amino acids: CATSGDFGGQFF.

A single count supports this clone. This chain links TRBV7-3 with TRBJ2-3; TRBD2 matches at 9 bases. CDR3 length: 15 residues. Germline CDR1 reads SGHTA; CDR2 reads FQGTGA. V dropped 2 bases and J dropped 4; count of bases not matched to a gene: 4. The DNA for the CDR3 is TGTGCCAGCAGCTTAGCTAGCGGGATCGCAGATACGCAGTATTTT. Protein product: CASSLASGIADTQYF.

The rearrangement links TRBV6-5 to TRBJ1-2, with D possibly TRBD1 on 5 matching bases. Trimming pared 5 bases from V and 5 bases from J, leaving 18 bases between. Germline V lookup: CDR1 MNHEY, CDR2 SVGAGI. CDR3 length: 15 amino acids. The CDR3 sequence is CASSGITGPNYGYTF. The CDR3 region has the DNA TGTGCCAGCAGTGGAATTACAGGCCCAAATTATGGCTACACCTTC.

This chain connects TRBV4-2 to TRBJ1-1; the match to TRBD1 covers 7 bases. The CDR3 is made up of 15 amino acids. From germline, CDR1 is LGHNA and CDR2 YNFKEQ. V shed 4 bases and J 2 bases; nucleotides not matched to a gene: 7. The CDR3 nucleotides read TGTGCCAGCAGCCTGGCCGGGACAGTAAACACTGAAGCTTTCTTT. It specifies CASSLAGTVNTEAFF.

The chain couples TRBV29-1 to TRBJ2-1, with no clear D. Per germline, CDR1 SQVTM and CDR2 ANQGSEA. The CDR3 loop spans 10 amino acids. V lost 4 bases and J 7 bases, leaving 5 bases between the germline ends. CDR3 protein: CSVVYNEQFF. CDR3 nucleotides: TGCAGCGTTGTGTATAATGAGCAGTTCTTC.

The J gene is TRBJ2-3, the V gene TRBV7-9, with TRBD2 matching 7 bases. The germline V gene has CDR1 SEHNR and CDR2 FQNEAQ (reference sequence). The CDR3 runs 15 residues. Losses at the gene ends were 4 bases for V and 0 bases for J; bases not matched to a gene: 4. The CDR3 is CASSWVAGSTDTQYF. Here the CDR3 DNA reads TGTGCCAGCAGCTGGGTAGCGGGTAGCACAGATACGCAGTATTTT. Looking up the rest from reference TRBV7-9 and TRBJ2-3 gives the full variable domain: DTGVSQNPRHKITKRGQNVTFRCDPISEHNRLYWYRQTLGQGPEFLTYFQNEAQLEKSRLLSDRFSAERPKGSFSTLEIQRTEQGDSAMYLCASSWVAGSTDTQYFGPGTRLTVL.

The V gene is TRBV2, the J gene TRBJ1-5; perhaps TRBD1 as D (5 bases). There are 18 residues in the CDR3. CDR1 is SNHLY, CDR2 FYNNEI, per germline. Trimming stripped 2 bases from V and 0 bases from J, with 17 bases between. This CDR3 is CASSEPAWGEGSNQPQHF. Written as DNA, the CDR3 is TGTGCCAGCAGTGAACCCGCGTGGGGGGAGGGTAGCAATCAGCCCCAGCATTTT.

V and J are TRBV25-1 and TRBJ1-2; 8 bases are shared with TRBD1. Trimming took 6 bases from V and 4 from J; bases not matched to a gene: 4. This CDR3 contains 13 residues. CDR1 and CDR2 (germline): MGHDK, SYGVNS. The CDR3 sequence: CASRQTGAYGYTF. The CDR3 DNA sequence: TGTGCCAGCAGGCAGACAGGGGCCTATGGCTACACCTTC.

J is TRBJ2-7 and V is TRBV4-1, with D perhaps given as TRBD1 or TRBD2 (5 bases each). Between the trimmed V and J ends, which lost 1 base and 0 bases, there was a span of 10 bases. Germline V lookup: CDR1 MGHRA, CDR2 YSYEKL. The length of the CDR3 is 15 residues. This CDR3 reads CASSQGDGSSYEQYF. CDR3 nucleotides: TGCGCCAGCAGCCAAGGGGACGGGTCCTCCTACGAGCAGTACTTC.

The chain links TRBV9 to TRBJ1-3; tentative D call: TRBD1 (6 bases). The CDR3 loop spans 16 amino acids. The germline CDR1 and CDR2 sequences are SGDLS and YYNGEE. V lost 0 bases, J lost 3 bases, and 13 bases lay in between. This CDR3 reads CASSVGTANYGNTIYF. CDR3 DNA: TGTGCCAGCAGCGTAGGGACAGCGAATTATGGAAACACCATATATTTT.

The rearrangement uses TRBV19 and TRBJ1-4; D might be TRBD1 (6 bases). V shed 3 bases and J shed 8 bases, with 16 bases lying between them. CDR1 and CDR2 from the germline V gene are LNHDA and SQIVND (reference sequence). The CDR3 runs to 15 residues. CDR3 sequence reads: CASSIGSGVDEKLFF. The CDR3 DNA reads TGTGCCAGTAGTATTGGGTCAGGGGTAGACGAAAAACTGTTTTTT.

The chain carries TRBV6-1 and TRBJ1-3; D may be TRBD1 (5 bases). The ends were cut back, 2 bases at V and 9 bases at J, with 5 bases in the middle. Per germline, CDR1 MNHNS and CDR2 SASEGT. The CDR3 has 11 residues. CDR3 nucleotide sequence: TGTGCCAGCAGTGAACAGGGCACCATATATTTT. This translates into CASSEQGTIYF.

The rearrangement joins TRBV7-8 to TRBJ2-3, with 8 bases that match TRBD2. Germline CDR1 reads SGHVS; CDR2 reads FQNEAQ. V lost 5 bases to trimming and J lost 2 bases; unmatched junction nucleotides: 9. The CDR3 totals 16 residues. The CDR3 DNA reads TGTGCCAGCAGCCCGAATCCTAGCGGGCCCACAGATACGCAGTATTTT. This translates into CASSPNPSGPTDTQYF. Full variable domain (outside the CDR3, taken from reference TRBV7-8 and TRBJ2-3): GAGVSQSPRYKVAKRGQDVALRCDPISGHVSLFWYQQALGQGPEFLTYFQNEAQLDKSGLPSDRFFAERPEGSVSTLKIQRTQQEDSAVYLCASSPNPSGPTDTQYFGPGTRLTVL.

In this sample, this clone turned up once. The V gene is TRBV7-3, the J gene TRBJ2-1; a possible D gene is TRBD2 (5 bases). This CDR3 spans 14 amino acids. Germline-derived CDR1 and CDR2 are SGHTA and FQGTGA. V was trimmed by 3 bases and J by 9 bases, leaving 15 bases between them. CDR3 DNA sequence: TGTGCCAGCAGCTTCCGGGGTCCAAGTGGTGAGCAGTTCTTC. This codes for CASSFRGPSGEQFF.

The gene calls are TRBV27 and TRBJ2-5; 14 nucleotides match TRBD2. V dropped 1 base and J dropped 5; count of bases not matched to a gene: 12. The CDR3 is made up of 19 amino acids. Germline values: CDR1 MNHEY, CDR2 SMNVEV (reference sequence). The CDR3 here is CASSLYPPGLAGEDETQYF. The CDR3 bases are TGTGCCAGCAGTTTATACCCGCCGGGACTAGCGGGAGAGGATGAGACCCAGTACTTC.

The CDR3 loop is CASSPWGAGPNQPQHF. CDR3 in DNA: TGTGCCAGCAGCCCCTGGGGGGCAGGCCCCAATCAGCCCCAGCATTTT. This chain connects TRBV6-6 to TRBJ1-5; perhaps TRBD1 as D (6 bases). The V end lost 6 bases, the J end lost 3 bases, and 18 bases lay between the germline ends. CDR1 MNHNY and CDR2 SVGAGI come from the germline V gene (reference sequence). The CDR3 contains 16 residues.

V is TRBV29-1 and J is TRBJ2-3; no clear D. The V gene lost 5 bases and the J gene lost 4 bases, with 7 bases spanning the gap. The CDR3 loop spans 11 amino acids. Looked up from germline, CDR1 is SQVTM and CDR2 is ANQGSEA. The CDR3 sequence is CSVRSADTQYF. The CDR3 DNA reads as TGCAGCGTTCGATCAGCAGATACGCAGTATTTT.

The chain is built from TRBV7-9 and TRBJ2-2, with D hard to call. Trimming left V 1 base short and J 5 bases short, with 5 bases between. The CDR3 is 13 residues long. Germline V lookup: CDR1 SEHNR, CDR2 FQNEAQ (reference sequence). The CDR3 sequence: CASSLVITGELFF. For the CDR3, the DNA is TGTGCCAGCAGCTTAGTTATTACCGGGGAGCTGTTTTTT.